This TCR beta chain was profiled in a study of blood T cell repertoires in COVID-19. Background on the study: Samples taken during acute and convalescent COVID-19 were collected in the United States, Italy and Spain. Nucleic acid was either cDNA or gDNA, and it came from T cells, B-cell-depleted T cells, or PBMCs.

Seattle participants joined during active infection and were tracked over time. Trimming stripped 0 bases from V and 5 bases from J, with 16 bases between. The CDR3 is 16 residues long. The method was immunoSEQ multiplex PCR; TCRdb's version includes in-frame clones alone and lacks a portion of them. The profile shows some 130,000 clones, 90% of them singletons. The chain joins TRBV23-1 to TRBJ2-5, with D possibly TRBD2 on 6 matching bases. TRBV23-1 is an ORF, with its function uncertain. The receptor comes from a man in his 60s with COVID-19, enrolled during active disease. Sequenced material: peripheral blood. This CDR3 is CASSQSWYQRGETQYF. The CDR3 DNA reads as TGCGCCAGCAGTCAATCGTGGTACCAACGGGGGGAGACCCAGTACTTC.